This TCR beta chain comes out of a study of shared clonotypes between healthy human individuals. Findings of the study overall: Shared across four donors were around 5% of the naive CD4 clonotypes.

This clone has more than one count but fewer than ten. Antigen unknown. The germline V and J ends were trimmed by 6 bases and 2 bases, with 7 bases remaining between them. Looked up from germline, CDR1 is KGHSH and CDR2 is LQKENI. The CDR3 runs to 12 residues. Assay used: immunoSEQ multiplex PCR; TCRdb lists only in-frame clones, some missing. This repertoire shows nearly 1 million clones, about 80% found once; its top ten account for 1.5%. Sequenced: memory CD4+ T cells sorted from blood. Subset reported: CD45RA-negative fraction. The clonotype originates from a man aged 18 to 29 in good health. This chain connects TRBV18 to TRBJ2-5; no reliable D call. The chain's CDR3 is CASSRKQETQYF. The CDR3 DNA is TGTGCCAGCTCTAGAAAGCAAGAGACCCAGTACTTC. The full variable domain, in which reference TRBV18 and TRBJ2-5 provide the parts outside the CDR3, is NAGVMQNPRHLVRRRGQEARLRCSPMKGHSHVYWYRQLPEEGLKFMVYLQKENIIDESGMPKERFSAEFPKEGPSILRIQQVVRGDSAAYFCASSRKQETQYFGPGTRLLVL.